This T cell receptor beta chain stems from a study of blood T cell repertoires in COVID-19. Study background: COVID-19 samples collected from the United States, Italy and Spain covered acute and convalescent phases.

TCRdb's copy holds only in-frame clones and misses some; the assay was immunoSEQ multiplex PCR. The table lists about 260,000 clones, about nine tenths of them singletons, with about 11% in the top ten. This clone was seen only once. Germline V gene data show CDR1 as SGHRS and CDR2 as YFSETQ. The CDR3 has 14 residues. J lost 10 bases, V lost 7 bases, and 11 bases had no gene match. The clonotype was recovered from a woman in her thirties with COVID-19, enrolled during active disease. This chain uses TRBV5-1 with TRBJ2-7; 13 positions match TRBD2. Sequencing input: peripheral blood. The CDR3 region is CASSNLGLAGPQYF. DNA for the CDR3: TGCGCCAGCTCCAATTTGGGACTAGCGGGACCCCAGTACTTC.